This T cell receptor beta chain derives from a study of regulatory T cells in long-lasting Graves disease. On the study more broadly: Newly diagnosed Graves' patients took antithyroid drugs under 3 months.

Germline lookup yields CDR1 DFQATT and CDR2 SNEGSKA (reference sequence). The CDR3 consists of 15 residues. V dropped 5 bases and J dropped 0 bases, with 17 bases sitting between them. Investigators prepared the TCR beta libraries by applying iRepertoire HTBI primers and Arm-PCR of CDR3 regions. TCRdb reprocessed the multiplex PCR reads via MiXCR and lists one record per CDR3 protein. Of hundreds of thousands of distinct CDR3 sequences in the sample, about 16% are singletons; the top ten hold around a quarter. In this sample, this clonotype turned up many times. Time point denoted: newly diagnosed GD, antithyroid drugs for less than 3 months. PBMC-derived RNA was used for the TCR library. Separately, the same data were catalogued under a study of T cells in Graves' hyperthyroidism and ophthalmopathy.

This TCR was recovered from a woman aged 35-65 years with Graves disease. V is TRBV20-1 and J is TRBJ2-7; D could derive from TRBD1 or TRBD2 (5 bases each). This material consisted of peripheral blood mononuclear cells (PBMCs), taken at new diagnosis, from a patient treated with antithyroid drugs. CDR3 sequence (DNA): TGCAGTGCTTCTGGGATAGGGACCAGCTCCTACGAGCAGTACTTC. Translated: CSASGIGTSSYEQYF.